These 29 T cell receptor beta chains came from one sample sequenced in a study of blood T cell repertoires in COVID-19. Method: immunoSEQ multiplex PCR; TCRdb's copy keeps in-frame clones and lacks some. The sample gives 200,000 to 300,000 clones, 84% of which show up once; under 5% is in the top ten. What was sequenced was peripheral blood. These receptors originate from a man aged 45-65 years with acute or convalescent COVID-19.

The chain carries TRBV19 and TRBJ2-3; perhaps TRBD2 as D (5 bases). Germline V gene sequence: CDR1 LNHDA, CDR2 SQIVND (reference sequence). The CDR3 is 13 residues long. The V end was cut by 7 bases, the J end by 4 bases, with 12 bases between. This chain's CDR3 is CASTRGRSDTQYF. DNA for the CDR3: TGTGCCAGTACGCGCGGGCGCTCAGATACGCAGTATTTT.

The chain couples TRBV6-1 to TRBJ1-4; D may be TRBD1 (5 bases). CDR3 size: 14 residues. In germline, CDR1 is MNHNS, CDR2 SASEGT. V gave up 1 base and J gave up 8 bases, with 11 bases separating them. Written as DNA, the CDR3 is TGTGCCAGCAGTGAAGAGGGGCGCATGGAAAAACTGTTTTTT. Protein sequence: CASSEEGRMEKLFF.

This chain uses TRBV5-1 with TRBJ2-5; tentative D call: TRBD2 (6 bases). V lost 0 bases, J lost 5 bases, and 17 bases lay in between. CDR3 size: 16 residues. CDR1 is SGHRS, CDR2 YFSETQ, per germline. The CDR3 spells CASSLGQLYRGETQYF. CDR3 DNA sequence: TGCGCCAGCAGCTTGGGTCAGCTTTACCGGGGGGAGACCCAGTACTTC. The variable domain in full, completed from reference TRBV5-1 and TRBJ2-5, reads KAGVTQTPRYLIKTRGQQVTLSCSPISGHRSVSWYQQTPGQGLQFLFEYFSETQRNKGNFPGRFSGRQFSNSRSEMNVSTLELGDSALYLCASSLGQLYRGETQYFGPGTRLLVL.

This chain uses TRBV5-4 with TRBJ1-3; D might be TRBD1 (6 bases). Between the trimmed V and J ends, which lost 4 bases and 8 bases, there was a span of 13 bases. CDR1 and CDR2 from the germline V gene are SGHNT and YYREEE (reference sequence). The CDR3 extends over 13 amino acids. Here the CDR3 DNA reads TGTGCCAGCAGCCGTCCCTCAGGGGACACCATATATTTT. This gives the protein CASSRPSGDTIYF. The full variable domain, with the rest looked up from reference TRBV5-4 and TRBJ1-3, is ETGVTQSPTHLIKTRGQQVTLRCSSQSGHNTVSWYQQALGQGPQFIFQYYREEENGRGNFPPRFSGLQFPNYSSELNVNALELDDSALYLCASSRPSGDTIYFGEGSWLTVV.

Comments on this clone: Germline and junction disagree at one end, which may indicate a read error. V is TRBV7-9 and J is TRBJ1-1; 7 bases are shared with TRBD1. Looked up from germline, CDR1 is SEHNR and CDR2 is FQNEAQ (reference sequence). CDR3 size: 11 residues. DNA of the CDR3: TGTGCCAGCAGCTTTCCCCAAACAGGGGACTTT. Translating gives CASSFPQTGDF.

Written as DNA, the CDR3 is TGTGCCTGGGACGGGGTATGGAACACCGGGGAGCTGTTTTTT. It specifies CAWDGVWNTGELFF. This rearrangement joins TRBV30 to TRBJ2-2; weak D call: TRBD2 (5 bases). The V gene's germline CDR1 is GTSNPN and CDR2 SVGIG (reference sequence). The CDR3 runs to 14 residues. Trimming removed 5 bases from V and 1 base from J, with 11 bases in between.

The rearrangement joins TRBV7-9 to TRBJ2-5; TRBD1 agrees at 7 bases. The V gene's germline CDR1 is SEHNR and CDR2 FQNEAQ (reference sequence). The CDR3 has 16 amino acids. The V segment lost 6 bases and the J segment 5 bases; nucleotides outside the gene matches: 15. This CDR3 reads CASRLPGQRRGETQYF. The CDR3, as DNA: TGTGCCAGCAGACTCCCGGGACAGCGAAGAGGCGAGACCCAGTACTTC.

This clone was seen only once. The chain recombines TRBV2 with TRBJ2-7, with 9 positions matching TRBD1. CDR1 is SNHLY and CDR2 is FYNNEI in the germline V gene. The CDR3 sequence is 15 residues long. V was clipped by 4 bases and J by 0 bases; unmatched bases: 4. The CDR3 is CASSVRGQGSYEQYF. The CDR3 DNA reads TGTGCCAGCAGTGTACGGGGACAGGGCTCCTACGAGCAGTACTTC.

The chain combines TRBV18 with TRBJ1-1; 7 positions agree with TRBD1. The ends lost 2 bases at V and 4 bases at J; junction bases unmatched: 7. Germline V CDR1 and CDR2: KGHSH, LQKENI. The CDR3 length is 15 residues. CDR3 nucleotides: TGTGCCAGCTCACCAACAGGGGCACGGGGCACTGAAGCTTTCTTT. It translates to CASSPTGARGTEAFF.

The V call is TRBV5-4, the J call TRBJ2-3, with TRBD1 matching 8 bases. V shed 6 bases and J 1 base; nucleotides not matched to a gene: 4. CDR1 is SGHNT, CDR2 YYREEE, per germline (reference sequence). The CDR3 spans 14 residues. The CDR3 spells CASKSDRGTDTQYF. CDR3 coding DNA: TGTGCCAGCAAGTCGGACAGGGGCACAGATACGCAGTATTTT.

The chain joins TRBV2 to TRBJ2-7; 10 bases fit TRBD2. This CDR3 contains 13 residues. The V gene's germline CDR1 is SNHLY and CDR2 FYNNEI. The junction had 5 bases not matched to a gene; V was cut back by 6 bases and J by 6 bases. As DNA, the CDR3 is TGTGCCAGCAGAGGCGCTAGCGGGAGCGAGCAGTACTTC. It encodes CASRGASGSEQYF. Full variable domain (remainder filled in from reference TRBV2 and TRBJ2-7): EPEVTQTPSHQVTQMGQEVILRCVPISNHLYFYWYRQILGQKVEFLVSFYNNEISEKSEIFDDQFSVERPDGSNFTLKIRSTKLEDSAMYFCASRGASGSEQYFGPGTRLTVT.

V usage is TRBV11-2 and J usage is TRBJ1-3; D may be TRBD1 (5 bases). Germline CDR1 reads SGHAT; CDR2 reads FQNNGV. Trimming cost V 5 bases and J 11 bases, with 19 bases left between them. The CDR3 contains 14 residues. The CDR3 loop reads CASSPATAERPIYF. The CDR3, as DNA: TGTGCCAGCAGCCCTGCGACAGCTGAACGGCCCATATATTTT.

The CDR3 loop is CSASSQGKVSGNSPLHF. For the CDR3, the DNA is TGCAGTGCTAGTTCCCAGGGGAAAGTTTCGGGTAATTCACCCCTCCACTTT. The gene calls are TRBV20-1 and TRBJ1-6; TRBD1 is a possible D gene (6 bases). V shed 3 bases and J shed 6 bases, with 21 bases lying between them. The germline V gene encodes CDR1 DFQATT and CDR2 SNEGSKA (reference sequence). The CDR3 sequence is 17 residues long.

This CDR3 is CASSPRPSPRETQYF. CDR3 nucleotides: TGTGCCAGCAGTCCACGTCCTAGCCCCCGGGAGACCCAGTACTTC. The V call is TRBV3-1 (or the pseudogene TRBV3-2), the J call TRBJ2-5, with a weak D call TRBD2 (5 bases). Per the germline V gene, CDR1 is LGHDT and CDR2 is YNNKEL (reference sequence). With 6 bases removed from V and 5 bases from J, the gap between germline ends came to 19 bases. This CDR3 contains 15 residues.

The chain carries TRBV28 and TRBJ2-1, with D tentatively TRBD1 (8 bases). The V gene lost 5 bases and the J gene lost 8 bases, with 19 bases spanning the gap. CDR1 is MDHEN, CDR2 SYDVKM, per germline. The CDR3 has 15 amino acids. CDR3 DNA sequence: TGTGCCAGCAGTAGGGGGGGACAGGTCTGGGATGAGCAGTTCTTC. Protein product: CASSRGGQVWDEQFF.

This sequence joins TRBV9 and TRBJ2-7; 8 bases are a match to TRBD1. Germline trimming cut 0 bases from V and 3 bases from J; bases unmatched to any gene: 5. Germline V gene data show CDR1 as SGDLS and CDR2 as YYNGEE. The CDR3 spans 15 residues. CDR3 sequence: CASSVAGQGHYEQYF. CDR3 DNA sequence: TGTGCCAGCAGCGTAGCTGGACAGGGTCACTACGAGCAGTACTTC. Drawing the rest from reference TRBV9 and TRBJ2-7, the complete variable domain is DSGVTQTPKHLITATGQRVTLRCSPRSGDLSVYWYQQSLDQGLQFLIQYYNGEERAKGNILERFSAQQFPDLHSELNLSSLELGDSALYFCASSVAGQGHYEQYFGPGTRLTVT.

J is TRBJ2-1 and V is TRBV7-6; tentatively, D is TRBD1 (5 bases). Germline lookup yields CDR1 SGHVS and CDR2 FNYEAQ. Trimming took 3 bases from V and 0 from J, leaving 9 bases between them. The CDR3 is made up of 15 amino acids. The CDR3 region is CASSFSRDSYNEQFF. The CDR3 DNA reads as TGTGCCAGCAGCTTTAGCAGGGACTCCTACAATGAGCAGTTCTTC.

The chain combines TRBV7-3 with TRBJ2-7; D is unresolved. Germline V gene data show CDR1 as SGHTA and CDR2 as FQGTGA. The CDR3 spans 13 residues. V dropped 3 bases and J dropped 6 bases, with 12 bases sitting between them. As DNA, the CDR3 is TGTGCCAGCAGCTTTAACTCATACTCCGAGCAGTACTTC. Protein product: CASSFNSYSEQYF.

V usage is TRBV11-2 and J usage is TRBJ1-3; D not resolved. V lost 2 bases, J lost 0 bases, and 8 bases lay in between. This CDR3 spans 15 amino acids. CDR1 and CDR2 (germline): SGHAT, FQNNGV. The CDR3 DNA sequence: TGTGCCAGCAGCTTATTCCGGTTCTCTGGAAACACCATATATTTT. Protein product: CASSLFRFSGNTIYF.

This clone was observed a few times. The chain is built from TRBV12-5 and TRBJ1-5; the D gene is possibly TRBD1 (5 bases). The germline V gene encodes CDR1 LGHNT and CDR2 FRNRAP. The CDR3 extends over 14 amino acids. With 5 bases removed from V and 0 bases from J, the gap between germline ends came to 8 bases. Here the CDR3 DNA reads TGTGCTAGTGGTGCAGGGCTTAGCAATCAGCCCCAGCATTTT. Translating gives CASGAGLSNQPQHF. Filled out from reference TRBV12-5 and TRBJ1-5, the complete variable domain reads DARVTQTPRHKVTEMGQEVTMRCQPILGHNTVFWYRQTMMQGLELLAYFRNRAPLDDSGMPKDRFSAEMPDATLATLKIQPSEPRDSAVYFCASGAGLSNQPQHFGDGTRLSIL.

The count of this clone is one. The chain is built from TRBV27 and TRBJ2-3; 8 bases line up with TRBD2. The CDR3 loop spans 20 amino acids. Germline V gives CDR1 MNHEY, CDR2 SMNVEV (reference sequence). The junction had 24 bases not matched to a gene; V was cut back by 5 bases and J by 5 bases. The CDR3: CASSPRTSRVVGHTRDTQYF. DNA of the CDR3: TGTGCCAGCAGTCCTAGGACTAGCCGGGTGGTAGGTCACACACGAGATACGCAGTATTTT.

V is TRBV5-1 and J is TRBJ2-1, with 9 nucleotides matching TRBD2. With V trimmed by 5 bases and J by 4 bases, 7 bases remained unmatched. CDR1 SGHRS and CDR2 YFSETQ come from the germline V gene. The CDR3 extends over 15 amino acids. CDR3 sequence reads: CASSYIAGVYNEQFF. The CDR3 DNA sequence: TGCGCCAGCAGTTATATAGCGGGAGTGTACAATGAGCAGTTCTTC.

This chain uses TRBV10-3 with TRBJ1-1, with D perhaps matching TRBD1 (5 bases). This CDR3 region has 12 residues. CDR1 and CDR2 from the germline V gene are ENHRY and SYGVKD. Trimming took 8 bases from V and 7 from J, leaving 14 bases between them. CDR3 DNA: TGTGCCATCTCTCGGGAGGGGAATGAAGCTTTCTTT. Its protein is CAISREGNEAFF.

This clone appeared a single time. The chain links TRBV3-1 (or the pseudogene TRBV3-2) to TRBJ1-6; no clear D gene. The CDR3 spans 17 residues. V gave up 1 base and J gave up 7 bases, with 17 bases separating them. Germline CDR1 reads LGHDT; CDR2 reads YNNKEL (reference sequence). The CDR3 DNA reads TGTGCCAGCAGCCAAGGGGGTTGGCGGGCAGAGAATTCACCCCTCCACTTT. This sequence encodes CASSQGGWRAENSPLHF.

The V call is TRBV9, the J call TRBJ1-1; 9 nucleotides agree with TRBD1. The CDR3 is 16 residues long. V trimming: 1 base; J trimming: 7 bases; junction bases outside the gene matches: 11. Germline V CDR1 and CDR2: SGDLS, YYNGEE. This CDR3 is CASSVSRDRASDEAFF. CDR3 bases: TGTGCCAGCAGCGTATCCAGGGACAGGGCGAGTGATGAAGCTTTCTTT.

This clone has a handful of counts. The chain joins TRBV5-6 to TRBJ1-2; D unclear. The V end lost 0 bases, the J end lost 8 bases, and 8 bases lay between the germline ends. Germline-derived CDR1 and CDR2 are SGHDT and YYEEEE. This CDR3 has 12 amino acids. The CDR3 protein is CASSLGRRGYTF. The CDR3 DNA follows: TGTGCCAGCAGCTTGGGGCGGAGGGGCTACACCTTC. Together with reference TRBV5-6 and TRBJ1-2, the CDR3 gives the full variable domain: DAGVTQSPTHLIKTRGQQVTLRCSPKSGHDTVSWYQQALGQGPQFIFQYYEEEERQRGNFPDRFSGHQFPNYSSELNVNALLLGDSALYLCASSLGRRGYTFGSGTRLTVV.

V gene TRBV7-8 combines with J gene TRBJ2-7; 8 bases agree with TRBD2. Losses at the gene ends were 5 bases for V and 12 bases for J; bases not matched to a gene: 15. This CDR3 is built from 14 residues. Germline CDR1 SGHVS, CDR2 FQNEAQ. CDR3 loop: CASSPSTGGARGYF. CDR3 nucleotide sequence: TGTGCCAGCAGCCCCAGCACGGGGGGGGCTCGGGGGTACTTC. The full variable domain, in which reference TRBV7-8 and TRBJ2-7 provide the parts outside the CDR3, is GAGVSQSPRYKVAKRGQDVALRCDPISGHVSLFWYQQALGQGPEFLTYFQNEAQLDKSGLPSDRFFAERPEGSVSTLKIQRTQQEDSAVYLCASSPSTGGARGYFGPGTRLTVT.

The J gene is TRBJ2-1, the V gene TRBV28; the match to TRBD2 covers 14 bases. The CDR3 is made up of 15 amino acids. Germline trimming cut 6 bases from V and 6 bases from J; bases unmatched to any gene: 4. Germline V gene lookup returns CDR1 MDHEN and CDR2 SYDVKM. CDR3 residues: CASSTGTSGSNEQFF. The CDR3 DNA reads TGTGCCAGCAGCACCGGGACTAGCGGGAGCAATGAGCAGTTCTTC.

The V gene is TRBV2, the J gene TRBJ1-5; 7 nucleotides align to TRBD1. Per the germline V gene, CDR1 is SNHLY and CDR2 is FYNNEI. J lost 1 base, V lost 6 bases, and 6 bases had no gene match. The CDR3 is made up of 15 amino acids. The CDR3 DNA follows: TGTGCCAGCAGGGTGGACAGGAGCAGCAATCAGCCCCAGCATTTT. As protein: CASRVDRSSNQPQHF.